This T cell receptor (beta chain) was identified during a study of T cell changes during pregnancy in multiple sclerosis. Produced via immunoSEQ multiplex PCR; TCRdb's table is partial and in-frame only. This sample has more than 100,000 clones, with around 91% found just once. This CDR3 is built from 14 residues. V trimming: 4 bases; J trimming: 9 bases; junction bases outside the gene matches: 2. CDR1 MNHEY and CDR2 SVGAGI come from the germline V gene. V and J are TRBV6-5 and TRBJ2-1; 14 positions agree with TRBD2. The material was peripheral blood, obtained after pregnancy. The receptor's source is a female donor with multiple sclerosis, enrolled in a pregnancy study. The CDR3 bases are TGTGCCAGCAGTTTGACTAGCGGGAGGGGTGAGCAGTTCTTC. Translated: CASSLTSGRGEQFF.